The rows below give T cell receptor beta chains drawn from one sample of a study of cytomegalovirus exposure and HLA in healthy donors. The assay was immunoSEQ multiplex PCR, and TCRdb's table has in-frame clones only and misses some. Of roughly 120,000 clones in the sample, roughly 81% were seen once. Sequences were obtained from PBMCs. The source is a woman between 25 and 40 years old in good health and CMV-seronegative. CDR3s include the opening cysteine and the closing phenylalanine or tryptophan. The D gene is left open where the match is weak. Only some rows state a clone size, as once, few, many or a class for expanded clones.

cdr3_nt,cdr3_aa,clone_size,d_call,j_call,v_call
TGTGCCAGCAGCCGAGGACAGGGGTACGAGCAGTACTTC,CASSRGQGYEQYF,-,TRBD1,TRBJ2-7,TRBV27
TGTGCCAGCAGCTTAGTCAACGGTGCGCAGTACTTC,CASSLVNGAQYF,-,-,TRBJ2-7,TRBV7-6
TGCAGCGTTGAAAGTCCGGCGGGGCAAGGTTTCACTGAAGCTTTCTTT,CSVESPAGQGFTEAFF,once,-,TRBJ1-1,TRBV29-1
TGCGCCAGCAGCTTGGCCAAGACTAGCGGGGGGGTGGAGACCCAGTACTTC,CASSLAKTSGGVETQYF,-,TRBD2,TRBJ2-5,TRBV5-1
TGTGCCAGCAGCCCCCTAGCGGGGTCCTACAATGAGCAGTTCTTC,CASSPLAGSYNEQFF,-,TRBD2,TRBJ2-1,TRBV7-9
TGTGCCAGCAGCAATGCAGGGGGAGGTTCTGGAAACACCATATATTTT,CASSNAGGGSGNTIYF,-,-,TRBJ1-3,TRBV21-1
TGTGCCAGCAGTACCCAGGGCACAGGGGAGTATGGCTACACCTTC,CASSTQGTGEYGYTF,-,TRBD1,TRBJ1-2,TRBV6-5
TGTGCCTGGGGTCGGAGGGGGGGCGGTCAGCCCCAGCATTTT,CAWGRRGGGQPQHF,-,-,TRBJ1-5,TRBV30
TGTGCCAGCAGCAAAGGGGGTAATGAGCAGTTCTTC,CASSKGGNEQFF,-,-,TRBJ2-1,TRBV11-3
TGTGCCAGCTCACCCCCGGGGGGGGCGCTCCACGAGCAGTACTTC,CASSPPGGALHEQYF,-,TRBD2,TRBJ2-7,TRBV18
TGTGCCAGCAGCTCCTCGTACCAAGAGACCCAGTACTTC,CASSSSYQETQYF,-,-,TRBJ2-5,TRBV7-2
TGTGCCAGCAGTCAGGTGGGAGGAAACACCGGGGAGCTGTTTTTT,CASSQVGGNTGELFF,-,-,TRBJ2-2,TRBV28
TGTGCCACCGCGGAGCCCCGATTCAATTCACCCCTCCACTTT,CATAEPRFNSPLHF,-,-,TRBJ1-6,TRBV10-3
TGTGCCAGCAGTGATGGGACAGGGTGGCAAGATGAGCAGTTCTTC,CASSDGTGWQDEQFF,few,TRBD1,TRBJ2-1,TRBV25-1
TGTGCCAGCAGCGAGGCCCAGGGGGCCTCTAATGAAAAACTGTTTTTT,CASSEAQGASNEKLFF,-,TRBD1,TRBJ1-4,TRBV9
TGTGCCAGCAGTGAAGTTCTAGGGAGTTCTGGAAACACCATATATTTT,CASSEVLGSSGNTIYF,-,-,TRBJ1-3,TRBV6-1
TGTGCCAGCCTCCCTTCGGCGGGGCGGACCGGGGAGCTGTTTTTT,CASLPSAGRTGELFF,-,-,TRBJ2-2,TRBV27
TGTGCCATCAGTGGTGACAGGGGCCAAGAGACCCAGTACTTC,CAISGDRGQETQYF,-,TRBD1,TRBJ2-5,TRBV10-3
TGTGCCAGCAGCTTCGAAAGTCCCCACTCAAGTCAAGAGACCCAGTACTTC,CASSFESPHSSQETQYF,-,-,TRBJ2-5,TRBV11-2
TGTGCCAGCAGCACAGACTACACAGATACGCAGTATTTT,CASSTDYTDTQYF,-,-,TRBJ2-3,TRBV7-3